The 21 T cell receptor beta chains listed next were all sequenced from one sample in a study of human T cells and chemical hapten exposure. TCRdb re-analysed the RACE reads in MiXCR, keeping a single row per CDR3 protein. The data contain roughly 380,000 distinct CDR3 sequences, about 4.8% of them seen just once; the ten biggest clones take up 2% to 2.5%. Time point defined: patch test 1, 2 weeks after DPC sensitization. Regarding treatment: therapeutic diphenylcyclopropenone sensitization with weekly scalp DPC. The material sequenced was whole blood, taken in connection with sensitization to the hapten diphenylcyclopropenone (DPC). The receptors here all came from a woman aged 45-60 years with alopecia areata. Some clones in this sample may be carry-over from other donors' samples.

This clonotype has at least ten counts. The J gene is TRBJ2-2, the V gene TRBV29-1; 7 bases agree with TRBD1. The length of the CDR3 is 13 residues. Losses at the gene ends were 5 bases for V and 7 bases for J; bases not matched to a gene: 7. In germline, CDR1 is SQVTM, CDR2 ANQGSEA. CDR3 sequence: CSVQQGTVGELFF. The DNA for the CDR3 is TGCAGCGTTCAACAGGGGACGGTCGGGGAGCTGTTTTTT.

This chain links TRBV3-1 with TRBJ2-7; no firm D call. Germline CDR1 reads LGHDT; CDR2 reads YNNKEL (reference sequence). Trimming stripped 3 bases from V and 0 bases from J, with 12 bases between. This CDR3 has 15 amino acids. The CDR3 nucleotides read TGTGCCAGCAGCCACGCTACCCAAGCCTCCTACGAGCAGTACTTC. This sequence encodes CASSHATQASYEQYF.

This clonotype was found many times. The rearrangement joins TRBV6-1 to TRBJ1-2, with 9 bases that match TRBD1. V lost 5 bases to trimming and J lost 2 bases; unmatched junction nucleotides: 9. CDR1 MNHNS and CDR2 SASEGT come from the germline V gene. The CDR3 length is 16 residues. CDR3 DNA: TGTGCCAGCAGTCCCCCGACAGGGGGGGCCAACTATGGCTACACCTTC. Residues: CASSPPTGGANYGYTF.

This clonotype showed up just a few times. The rearrangement joins TRBV28 to TRBJ2-5, with 7 bases lining up with TRBD2. Looked up from germline, CDR1 is MDHEN and CDR2 is SYDVKM. CDR3 size: 14 residues. Trimming cost V 6 bases and J 3 bases; bases outside gene matches: 7. The CDR3 protein is CASRPGGLKETQYF. The DNA for the CDR3 is TGTGCCAGCAGGCCCGGGGGACTAAAAGAGACCCAGTACTTC.

The sample holds many counts of this clonotype. The J gene is TRBJ1-5, the V gene TRBV12-3 or TRBV12-4; D is uncertain. The CDR3 spans 13 residues. Between the trimmed V and J ends, which lost 6 bases and 7 bases, there was a span of 13 bases. CDR3 sequence reads: CASRLGEGQPQHF. The CDR3 coding sequence is TGTGCCAGCAGACTGGGAGAGGGACAGCCCCAGCATTTT.

The chain has TRBV11-2 and TRBJ2-1, with 10 bases aligning to TRBD2. With V trimmed by 5 bases and J by 7 bases, 11 bases remained unmatched. CDR3 length: 16 residues. The germline V gene has CDR1 SGHAT and CDR2 FQNNGV. In DNA form, the CDR3 reads TGTGCCAGCAGCCGAGGGGGAGCGGGAGGGTTAAATGAGCAGTTCTTC. This translates into CASSRGGAGGLNEQFF.

This clonotype has ten or more counts. The chain uses TRBV12-3 or TRBV12-4 and TRBJ1-3; D is unresolved. V was cut by 5 bases and J by 0 bases, with 14 bases left in between. The CDR3 length is 16 residues. CDR3 residues: CASSNPPDPSGNTIYF. The CDR3 coding sequence is TGTGCCAGCAGTAACCCCCCGGACCCCTCTGGAAACACCATATATTTT.

The table lists this clonotype with many counts. The gene calls are TRBV21-1 and TRBJ2-7; TRBD1 was called by the table and not checked on the DNA. TRBV21-1 is given as a pseudogene. The CDR3 is made up of 12 amino acids. This CDR3 reads CASPPQGVEQYF. The CDR3 DNA follows: TGTGCCAGCCCACCTCAGGGAGTCGAGCAGTACTTC.

This chain connects TRBV21-1 to TRBJ1-5; the DNA was not compared with TRBD1, the D call given in the table. TRBV21-1 is reported as a pseudogene. This CDR3 is 15 amino acids long. The CDR3 region has the DNA TGTGCCAGCAGCAAAGGGGGCAGGATGGGACAGCCCCAGCATTTT. It encodes CASSKGGRMGQPQHF.

The table lists this clonotype with many counts. The gene calls are TRBV24-1 and TRBJ2-2, with D perhaps matching TRBD2 (6 bases). CDR3 size: 16 residues. V was shortened by 3 bases and J by 5 bases, with 15 bases between the two germline ends. Germline values: CDR1 KGHDR, CDR2 SFDVKD. For the CDR3, the DNA is TGTGCCACCAGTGATCCCGGGACTCCGACGACCGGGGAGCTGTTTTTT. This gives the protein CATSDPGTPTTGELFF.

This clonotype was observed many times. The rearrangement links TRBV15 to TRBJ2-3, with TRBD2 matching over 11 bases. V lost 6 bases to trimming and J lost 1 base; unmatched junction nucleotides: 6. Germline assignment: CDR1 LNHNV and CDR2 YYDKDF (reference sequence). This CDR3 is built from 16 residues. For the CDR3, the DNA is TGTGCCACCAGGCCCCCACTAGCGGGGGGCACAGATACGCAGTATTTT. This sequence encodes CATRPPLAGGTDTQYF.

In this sample, this clonotype turned up once. This chain links TRBV7-9 with TRBJ1-6; the D gene is possibly TRBD1 (5 bases). The V end lost 5 bases, the J end lost 16 bases, and 12 bases lay between the germline ends. The CDR3 runs 11 residues. Germline V CDR1 and CDR2: SEHNR, FQNEAQ (reference sequence). CDR3 region: CASSGGELLHF. The CDR3 DNA is TGTGCCAGCAGCGGAGGGGAATTACTCCACTTT.

This clonotype has more than one count but fewer than ten. The chain combines TRBV6-6 with TRBJ1-1; 7 nucleotides align to TRBD1. CDR1 and CDR2 from the germline V gene are MNHNY and SVGAGI (reference sequence). V lost 10 bases and J lost 2; bases outside the gene matches: 10. This CDR3 region has 14 residues. The CDR3 DNA is TGTGCCACCCAAGGGGACAGCTTTAACACTGAAGCTTTCTTT. This translates into CATQGDSFNTEAFF.

This clonotype was seen more than once but under ten times. The rearrangement joins TRBV12-3 or TRBV12-4 to TRBJ2-5; D tentatively fits TRBD1 or TRBD2 (5 bases each). This CDR3 spans 12 amino acids. The V gene lost 8 bases and the J gene lost 9 bases, with 16 bases spanning the gap. The CDR3 DNA sequence: TGTGCCAGCGGGGACCGGGGTGGGCCCCAGTACTTC. Protein product: CASGDRGGPQYF.

The gene calls are TRBV18 and TRBJ1-6, with D hard to call. The V end was cut by 6 bases, the J end by 0 bases, with 9 bases between. Per the germline V gene, CDR1 is KGHSH and CDR2 is LQKENI. This CDR3 region has 15 residues. CDR3 nucleotides: TGTGCCAGCTCCCGTGAAAGCTCCTATAATTCACCCCTCCACTTT. Encoded protein: CASSRESSYNSPLHF. Together with reference TRBV18 and TRBJ1-6, the CDR3 gives the full variable domain: NAGVMQNPRHLVRRRGQEARLRCSPMKGHSHVYWYRQLPEEGLKFMVYLQKENIIDESGMPKERFSAEFPKEGPSILRIQQVVRGDSAAYFCASSRESSYNSPLHFGNGTRLTVT.

This clonotype was recorded a few times. The genes are TRBV5-1 and TRBJ1-1; 9 bases are shared with TRBD1. After removal of 0 bases from V and 1 base from J, the junction contained 10 bases not matched to a gene. Looked up from germline, CDR1 is SGHRS and CDR2 is YFSETQ. The CDR3 spans 18 residues. This CDR3 reads CASSLAGPQGARNTEAFF. The CDR3 nucleotides are TGCGCCAGCAGCTTGGCAGGCCCACAGGGGGCGAGGAACACTGAAGCTTTCTTT.

A word on this clonotype: This may be a read error: a much more frequent sequence differs by one nucleotide. The chain employs TRBV25-1 and TRBJ1-1, with 11 bases identical to TRBD1. Looked up from germline, CDR1 is MGHDK and CDR2 is SYGVNS. This CDR3 has 15 residues. The V and J ends lost 7 bases and 6 bases, in that order; junction bases with no gene match: 10. CDR3 sequence (DNA): TGTGCCAGCACCCCGAGGGGACAGGGGGACTCTGAAGCTTTCTTT. This sequence encodes CASTPRGQGDSEAFF.

This clonotype appeared a few times. The gene calls are TRBV28 and TRBJ2-1; the match to TRBD2 covers 7 bases. V gave up 1 base and J gave up 6 bases; unmatched junction bases: 9. CDR1 and CDR2 from the germline V gene are MDHEN and SYDVKM. The CDR3 is 16 residues long. The CDR3 region is CASSLLGGRAGNEQFF. Here the CDR3 DNA reads TGTGCCAGCAGTTTATTGGGTGGGAGGGCCGGCAATGAGCAGTTCTTC.

The V and J genes are TRBV24-1 and TRBJ1-1, with 9 bases fitting TRBD1. There are 15 residues in the CDR3. With 7 bases clipped from V and 0 bases from J, the junction kept 5 bases outside the gene matches. The germline CDR1 and CDR2 sequences are KGHDR and SFDVKD. CDR3 loop: CATREGQGMNTEAFF. The CDR3 nucleotides are TGTGCCACCAGGGAAGGACAGGGGATGAACACTGAAGCTTTCTTT.

This clonotype was seen many times. The rearrangement links TRBV7-8 to TRBJ1-1, with D possibly being TRBD1 (6 bases). Trimming removed 10 bases from V and 3 bases from J, with 15 bases in between. The germline gives CDR1 SGHVS, CDR2 FQNEAQ. The CDR3 has 13 residues. CDR3 sequence reads: CATTTGGYTEAFF. DNA of the CDR3: TGTGCCACCACGACGGGGGGCTACACTGAAGCTTTCTTT. The full variable domain, in which reference TRBV7-8 and TRBJ1-1 provide the parts outside the CDR3, is GAGVSQSPRYKVAKRGQDVALRCDPISGHVSLFWYQQALGQGPEFLTYFQNEAQLDKSGLPSDRFFAERPEGSVSTLKIQRTQQEDSAVYLCATTTGGYTEAFFGQGTRLTVV.

This clonotype was found a few times. The V and J genes are TRBV6-6 and TRBJ1-6; 7 nucleotides line up with TRBD1. The CDR3 is made up of 15 amino acids. The V and J ends lost 2 bases and 8 bases, in that order; junction bases with no gene match: 6. Per the germline V gene, CDR1 is MNHNY and CDR2 is SVGAGI (reference sequence). CDR3: CASSYLTGFDSPLHF. The CDR3 DNA sequence: TGTGCCAGCAGTTACCTGACAGGGTTTGATTCACCCCTCCACTTT.